The TCR beta chain under discussion was sequenced for a study of shared clonotypes between healthy human individuals (dated by TCRdb to the early 2020s). About the study as a whole: The cohort included a few men and a couple of women between 18 and 49 years of age. For each donor, CD4 naive and CD4 memory were each given three plates, CD8 naive was given two plates, and CD8 memory was given one plate. To estimate repertoire size and how much clonotype sharing occurs between individuals, the study deeply sequenced the blood TCR repertoires of several healthy adults. Different laboratories and diverse techniques were used to prepare libraries and sequence TCR repertoires, to increase sequencing depth and limit assay-specific biases. Each donor's leukapheresis produced roughly between about 0.9 and 9.5 billion PBMCs.

CD8 naive samples consisted of CD45RO-negative cells that were positively selected for CCR7, yielding a CD45RA+CCR7+ population without TemRA cells. The donors were healthy, HIV-negative adults with no recently reported acute infections or vaccinations. Every donor was a Caucasian adult residing in Nashville, Tennessee, USA. Blood was collected by leukapheresis, and PBMCs were isolated by Ficoll-Histopaque density gradient centrifugation and then cryopreserved in liquid nitrogen vapor phase. Purity and quantity of every magnetically sorted T cell population were checked by analytical flow cytometry. From each sorted fraction, genomic DNA was isolated and quantified by UV absorbance on a Nanodrop 2000c. The study at large found these results: Sampling was restricted to blood, and TCR repertoires in tissue are likely to differ from TCR repertoires in blood. Rarefaction of sorted-subset datasets indicated incomplete sequencing despite the large sequencing depth. Pairwise subsampling indicated that sequencing depth was expected to affect the degree of clonotype sharing among donors. Naive subsets generally had larger estimated clonotype richness than memory subsets did. Across a handful of donors, roughly 5% of naive CD4, 3% to 4% of naive CD8, about 2.3% of memory CD4, and 0.3% to 0.45% of memory CD8 clonotypes were shared. The small number of donors limited the genetic and exposure-history diversity represented. Compared with non-shared clonotypes, the clonotypes found in all four sorted-subset donors had higher generation probabilities.

Using the deep immunoSEQ assay, TCR CDR3 regions were amplified from genomic DNA by multiplex PCR. Extracted genomic DNA from each cell subset was spread evenly across all wells of several immunoSEQ 96-well plates, with each plate serving as a replicate. For sorted subsets, approximately 200 ng of genomic DNA, equivalent to around 29,000 T cell genomes, went into each replicate PCR. The purified libraries were quantified using a Qubit 3.0 fluorometer, sized with a Bioanalyzer 2100, and then quantified again using the KAPA Library Quantification kit. Each immunoSEQ 96-well plate was sequenced on its own single-read 150-cycle Illumina NextSeq 550 flow cell. In the original analysis: Because the immunoSEQ output included only junctional sequences and no quality scores, the filtering could not be the same as the filtering used for full-length reads. To assign V/J genes and CDR3, sequences were annotated against IMGT germline references using PyIR, a Python wrapper for IgBLAST v1.9. Any read was removed if the V/J assignment was weak (E-value above 1e-6), the CDR3 was missing, or the read contained stop codons, out-of-frame junctions, or ambiguous translated residues. V3J clonotypes were defined as sequences sharing an identical inferred V gene, J gene, and CDR3 amino acid sequence. Percentage overlap between repertoires was calculated by dividing the number of shared unique clonotypes by the size of the smaller repertoire. Three approaches were used to assess repertoire richness: RTK rarefaction, the Chao1 estimator, and Recon v2.1 estimates of unobserved clonotypes. Generation probabilities were computed with OLGA for all TCRbeta clonotypes obtained by the gDNA method from a handful of donors. This immuneACCESS table, as held by TCRdb, lists in-frame sequences with V and J called but not all clones. Of the missing ones, under half trace to an unresolved V gene in checked studies; the others have no known cause. That table is the source of V, J and clone size, and D and trimming were worked out from the DNA. The sample table contains about 2.2 million clones; only one count was recorded for about 92% of them. Roughly 1.8% of the sample belongs to the ten largest clones.

V loses 1 base of germline sequence and J loses 4 bases, and the interval between the two ends is 5 bases. The CDR3 numbers 12 residues from cysteine through phenylalanine. Only CDR3 DNA remains: 36 bases, in frame from the first base. CDR1 and CDR2, looked up from the germline V gene, are MDHEN and SYDVKM. A note on this clone: Its antigen is not yet known. No clone much larger than this one lies a single base away; base qualities are absent. Other DNA sequences in this specimen translate into the identical CDR3.

In this chain, TRBV28 is recombined with TRBJ2-7, with the D segment identity uncertain. What was sequenced was naive CD8+ T cells from PBMCs. The cell subset or site label corresponds to: CD45RA+CCR7+. The sequence was obtained from a man aged 18 to 30 in good health. Some clones in this sample may be carry-over from other donors' samples. The bases read TGTGCCAGCAGTTTATCCCGATACGAGCAGTACTTC. The encoded protein is CASSLSRYEQYF.